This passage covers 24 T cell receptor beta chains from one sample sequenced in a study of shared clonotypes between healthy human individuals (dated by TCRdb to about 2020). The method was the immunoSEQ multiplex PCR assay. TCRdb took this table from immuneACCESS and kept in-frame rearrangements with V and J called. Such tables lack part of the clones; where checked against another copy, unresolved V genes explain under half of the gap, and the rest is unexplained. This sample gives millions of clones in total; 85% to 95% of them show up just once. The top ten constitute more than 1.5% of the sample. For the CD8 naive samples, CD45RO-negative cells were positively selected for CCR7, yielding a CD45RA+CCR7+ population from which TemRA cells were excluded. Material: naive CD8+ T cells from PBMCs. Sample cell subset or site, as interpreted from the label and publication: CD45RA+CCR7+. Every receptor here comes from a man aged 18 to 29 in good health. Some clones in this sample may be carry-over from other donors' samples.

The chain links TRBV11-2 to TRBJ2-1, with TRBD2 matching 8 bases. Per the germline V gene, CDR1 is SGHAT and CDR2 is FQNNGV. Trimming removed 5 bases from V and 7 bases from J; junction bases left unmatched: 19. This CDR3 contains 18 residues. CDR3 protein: CASSRFPGTSSPRNEQFF. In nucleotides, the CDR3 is TGTGCCAGCAGCCGATTCCCTGGGACTAGTTCCCCCAGGAATGAGCAGTTCTTC.

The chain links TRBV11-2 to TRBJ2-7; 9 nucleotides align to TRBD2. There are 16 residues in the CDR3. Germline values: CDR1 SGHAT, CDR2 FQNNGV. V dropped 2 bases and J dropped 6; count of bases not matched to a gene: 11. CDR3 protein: CASSLWDSGSYSEQYF. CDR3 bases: TGTGCCAGCAGCTTATGGGATAGCGGGAGCTATAGCGAGCAGTACTTC.

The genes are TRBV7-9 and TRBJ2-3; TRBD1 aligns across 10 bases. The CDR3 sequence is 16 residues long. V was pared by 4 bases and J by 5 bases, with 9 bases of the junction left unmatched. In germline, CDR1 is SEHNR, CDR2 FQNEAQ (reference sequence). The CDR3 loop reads CASSSLQDRGVDTQYF. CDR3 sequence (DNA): TGTGCCAGCAGCTCACTCCAGGACAGGGGGGTAGATACGCAGTATTTT.

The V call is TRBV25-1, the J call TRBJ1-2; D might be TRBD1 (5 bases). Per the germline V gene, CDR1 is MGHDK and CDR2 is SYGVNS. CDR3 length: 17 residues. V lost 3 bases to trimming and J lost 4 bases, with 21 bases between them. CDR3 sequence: CASSDREAPGGFYGYTF. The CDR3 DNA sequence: TGTGCCAGCAGTGATCGTGAGGCTCCGGGGGGTTTCTATGGCTACACCTTC.

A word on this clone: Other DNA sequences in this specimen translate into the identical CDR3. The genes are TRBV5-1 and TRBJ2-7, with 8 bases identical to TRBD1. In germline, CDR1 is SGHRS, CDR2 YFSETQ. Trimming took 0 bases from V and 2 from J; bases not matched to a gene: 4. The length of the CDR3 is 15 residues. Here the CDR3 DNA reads TGCGCCAGCAGCTTGGGGACAGGGCTTACCTACGAGCAGTACTTC. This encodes CASSLGTGLTYEQYF. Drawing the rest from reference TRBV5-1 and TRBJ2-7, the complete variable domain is KAGVTQTPRYLIKTRGQQVTLSCSPISGHRSVSWYQQTPGQGLQFLFEYFSETQRNKGNFPGRFSGRQFSNSRSEMNVSTLELGDSALYLCASSLGTGLTYEQYFGPGTRLTVT.

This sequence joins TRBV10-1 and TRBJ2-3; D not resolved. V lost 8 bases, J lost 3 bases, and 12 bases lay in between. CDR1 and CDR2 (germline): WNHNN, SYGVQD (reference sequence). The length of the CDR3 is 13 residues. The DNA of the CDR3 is TGCGCCAGCTCCCAGATACGGACAGATACGCAGTATTTT. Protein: CASSQIRTDTQYF.

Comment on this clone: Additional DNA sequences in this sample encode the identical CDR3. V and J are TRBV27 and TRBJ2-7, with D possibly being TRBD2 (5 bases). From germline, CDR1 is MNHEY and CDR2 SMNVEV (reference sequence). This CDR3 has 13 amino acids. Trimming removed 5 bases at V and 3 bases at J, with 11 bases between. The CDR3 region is CASSLDGDYEQYF. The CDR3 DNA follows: TGTGCCAGCAGTCTGGACGGGGACTACGAGCAGTACTTC.

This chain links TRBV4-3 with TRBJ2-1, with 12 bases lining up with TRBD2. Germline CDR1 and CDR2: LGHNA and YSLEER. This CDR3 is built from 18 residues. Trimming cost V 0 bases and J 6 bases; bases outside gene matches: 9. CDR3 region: CASSQDPVSTSGSNEQFF. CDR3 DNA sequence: TGCGCCAGCAGCCAAGATCCGGTCTCGACTAGCGGGAGCAATGAGCAGTTCTTC.

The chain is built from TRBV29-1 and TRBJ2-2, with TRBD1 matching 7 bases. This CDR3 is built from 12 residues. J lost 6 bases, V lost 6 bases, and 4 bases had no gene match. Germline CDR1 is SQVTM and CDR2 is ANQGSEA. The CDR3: CSVNTGAGELFF. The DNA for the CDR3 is TGCAGCGTGAATACAGGGGCCGGGGAGCTGTTTTTT.

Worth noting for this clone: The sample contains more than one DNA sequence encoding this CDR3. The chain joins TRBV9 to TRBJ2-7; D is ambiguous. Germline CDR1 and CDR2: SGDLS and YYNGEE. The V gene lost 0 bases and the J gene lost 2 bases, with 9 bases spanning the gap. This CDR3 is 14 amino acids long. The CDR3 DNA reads TGTGCCAGCAGCGTAGGGTCAGGTCCCTACGAGCAGTACTTC. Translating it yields CASSVGSGPYEQYF.

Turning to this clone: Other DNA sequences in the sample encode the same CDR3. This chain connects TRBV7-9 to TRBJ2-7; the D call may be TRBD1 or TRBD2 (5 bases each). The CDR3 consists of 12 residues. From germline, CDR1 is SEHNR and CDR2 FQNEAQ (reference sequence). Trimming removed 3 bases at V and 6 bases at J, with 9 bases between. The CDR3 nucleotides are TGTGCCAGCAGCTTGGGACGAGGCGAGCAGTACTTC. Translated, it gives CASSLGRGEQYF.

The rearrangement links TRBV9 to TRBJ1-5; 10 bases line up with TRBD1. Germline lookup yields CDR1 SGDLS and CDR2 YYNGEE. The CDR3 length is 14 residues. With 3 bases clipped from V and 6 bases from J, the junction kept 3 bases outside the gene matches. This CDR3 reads CASSDGQGGQPQHF. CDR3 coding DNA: TGTGCCAGCAGCGACGGACAGGGGGGTCAGCCCCAGCATTTT.

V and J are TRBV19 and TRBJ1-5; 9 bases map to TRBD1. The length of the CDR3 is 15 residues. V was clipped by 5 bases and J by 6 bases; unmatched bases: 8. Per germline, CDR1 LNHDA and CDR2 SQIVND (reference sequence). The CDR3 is CASSDPDRGGQPQHF. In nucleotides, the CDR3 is TGTGCCAGTAGTGACCCCGACAGGGGGGGTCAGCCCCAGCATTTT.

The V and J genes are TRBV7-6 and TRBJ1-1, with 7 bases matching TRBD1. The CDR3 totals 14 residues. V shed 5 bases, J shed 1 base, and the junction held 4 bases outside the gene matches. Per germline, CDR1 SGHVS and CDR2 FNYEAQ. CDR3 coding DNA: TGTGCCAGCAGCCGGGACAGTCGGAACACTGAAGCTTTCTTT. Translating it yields CASSRDSRNTEAFF.

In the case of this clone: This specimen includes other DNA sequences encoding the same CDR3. The CDR3 DNA sequence: TGTGCCAGCAGTTACCGCGGAGGGGGCAATGAGCAGTTCTTC. Protein sequence: CASSYRGGGNEQFF. This chain links TRBV6-5 with TRBJ2-1; the D gene could be TRBD1 or TRBD2 (6 bases each). This CDR3 region has 14 residues. From germline, CDR1 is MNHEY and CDR2 SVGAGI. V lost 2 bases, J lost 6 bases, and 11 bases lay in between.

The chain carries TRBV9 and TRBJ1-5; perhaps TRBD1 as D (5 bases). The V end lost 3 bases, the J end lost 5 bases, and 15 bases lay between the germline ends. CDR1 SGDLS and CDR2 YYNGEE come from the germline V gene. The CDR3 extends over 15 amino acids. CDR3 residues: CASSAAGGTHQPQHF. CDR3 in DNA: TGTGCCAGCAGCGCCGCGGGGGGGACCCATCAGCCCCAGCATTTT.

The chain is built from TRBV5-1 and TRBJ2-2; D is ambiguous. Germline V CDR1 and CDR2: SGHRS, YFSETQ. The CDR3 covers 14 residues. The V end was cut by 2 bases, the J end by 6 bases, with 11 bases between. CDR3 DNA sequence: TGCGCCAGCAGCTTCGTAGCAGGTGCCGGGGAGCTGTTTTTT. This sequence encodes CASSFVAGAGELFF. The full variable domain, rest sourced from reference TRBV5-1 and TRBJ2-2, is KAGVTQTPRYLIKTRGQQVTLSCSPISGHRSVSWYQQTPGQGLQFLFEYFSETQRNKGNFPGRFSGRQFSNSRSEMNVSTLELGDSALYLCASSFVAGAGELFFGEGSRLTVL.

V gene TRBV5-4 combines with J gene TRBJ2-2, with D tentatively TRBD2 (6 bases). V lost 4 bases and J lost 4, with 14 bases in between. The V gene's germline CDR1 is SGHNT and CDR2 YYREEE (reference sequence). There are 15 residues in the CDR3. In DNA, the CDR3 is TGTGCCAGCAGCCCCCGGGGGTTAACCACCGGGGAGCTGTTTTTT. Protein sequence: CASSPRGLTTGELFF.

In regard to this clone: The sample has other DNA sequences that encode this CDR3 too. The CDR3 bases are TGTGCCAGCAGCTTAGCAGGGTTCTATGGCTACACCTTC. This encodes CASSLAGFYGYTF. This chain uses TRBV7-9 with TRBJ1-2; D uncertain. The CDR3 covers 13 residues. Germline V lookup: CDR1 SEHNR, CDR2 FQNEAQ (reference sequence). Trimming removed 0 bases at V and 4 bases at J, with 6 bases between.

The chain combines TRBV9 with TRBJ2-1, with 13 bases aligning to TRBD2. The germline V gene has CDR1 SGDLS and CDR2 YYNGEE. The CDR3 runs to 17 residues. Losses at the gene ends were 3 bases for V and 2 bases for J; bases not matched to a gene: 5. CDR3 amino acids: CASSATGTSGTYNEQFF. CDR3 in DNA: TGTGCCAGCAGCGCAACGGGGACTAGCGGGACCTACAATGAGCAGTTCTTC.

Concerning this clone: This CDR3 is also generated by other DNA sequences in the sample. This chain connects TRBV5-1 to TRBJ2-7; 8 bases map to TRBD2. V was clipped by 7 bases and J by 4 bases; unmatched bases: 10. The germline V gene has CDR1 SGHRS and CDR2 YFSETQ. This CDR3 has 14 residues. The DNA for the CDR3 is TGCGCCAGCTCGCCTGGGCTAGCGGGTTACGAGCAGTACTTC. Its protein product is CASSPGLAGYEQYF.

The CDR3 DNA reads TGTGCCAGCAGCTCCAGCTCTCCTGGGAGAGTGAACACTGAAGCTTTCTTT. Encoded protein: CASSSSSPGRVNTEAFF. The genes are TRBV13 and TRBJ1-1; the D is unclear. V was trimmed by 4 bases and J by 0 bases, leaving 18 bases between them. The CDR3 loop spans 17 amino acids. From germline, CDR1 is PRHDT and CDR2 FYEKMQ (reference sequence).

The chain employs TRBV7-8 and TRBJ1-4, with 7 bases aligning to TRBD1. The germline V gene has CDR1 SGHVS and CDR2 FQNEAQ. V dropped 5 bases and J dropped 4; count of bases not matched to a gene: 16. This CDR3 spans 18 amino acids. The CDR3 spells CASSRAPPDRAINEKLFF. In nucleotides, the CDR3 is TGTGCCAGCAGCCGCGCCCCCCCCGACAGGGCGATTAATGAAAAACTGTTTTTT.

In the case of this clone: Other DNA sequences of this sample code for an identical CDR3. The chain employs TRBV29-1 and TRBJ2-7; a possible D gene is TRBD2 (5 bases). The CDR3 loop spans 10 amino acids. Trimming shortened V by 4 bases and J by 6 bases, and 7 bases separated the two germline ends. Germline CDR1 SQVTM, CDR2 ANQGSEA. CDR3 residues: CSVGGSEQYF. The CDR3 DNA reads TGCAGCGTTGGAGGGTCCGAGCAGTACTTC.